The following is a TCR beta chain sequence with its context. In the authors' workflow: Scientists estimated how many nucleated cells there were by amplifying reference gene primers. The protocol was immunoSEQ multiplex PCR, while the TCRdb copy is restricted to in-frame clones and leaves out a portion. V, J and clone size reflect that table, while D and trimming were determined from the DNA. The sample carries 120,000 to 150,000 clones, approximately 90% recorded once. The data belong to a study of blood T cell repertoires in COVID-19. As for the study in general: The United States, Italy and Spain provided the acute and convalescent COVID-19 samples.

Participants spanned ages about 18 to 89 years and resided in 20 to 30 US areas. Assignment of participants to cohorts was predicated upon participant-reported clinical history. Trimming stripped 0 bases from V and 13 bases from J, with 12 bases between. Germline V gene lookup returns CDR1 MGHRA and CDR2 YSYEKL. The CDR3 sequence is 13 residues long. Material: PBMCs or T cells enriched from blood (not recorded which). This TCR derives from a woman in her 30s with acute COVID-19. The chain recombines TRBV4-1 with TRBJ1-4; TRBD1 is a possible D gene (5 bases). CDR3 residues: CASSQDGQGLLFF. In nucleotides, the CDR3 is TGCGCCAGCAGCCAAGACGGGCAGGGTTTACTGTTTTTT.